These 8 T cell receptor beta chains were all obtained from the same sample, sequenced in a study of blood T cells in healthy people across ages. A second PCR of 7 to 11 cycles used a sample-barcoded 5' primer and a J-beta primer mix. TCRdb reanalysed the 5' RACE reads using MiXCR and keeps one entry per CDR3 protein. This sample has over 600,000 distinct CDR3 sequences, with around a fifth found just once. The sample consisted of blood. These receptors were collected from a man between 65 and 85 years old in good health.

The chain combines TRBV2 with TRBJ2-1, with 8 nucleotides matching TRBD2. CDR3 length equals 15 residues. In germline, CDR1 is SNHLY, CDR2 FYNNEI. Germline trimming cut 0 bases from V and 8 bases from J; bases unmatched to any gene: 6. CDR3 bases: TGTGCCAGCAGTGAAGCCGGGACTAGGGGTGATGAGCAGTTCTTC. Residues: CASSEAGTRGDEQFF.

The J gene is TRBJ2-7, the V gene TRBV28; D tentatively reads TRBD1 or TRBD2 (6 bases each). Deletions cut 2 bases from V and 2 bases from J, with 13 bases between. The CDR3 is 15 residues long. Germline assignment: CDR1 MDHEN and CDR2 SYDVKM. The DNA of the CDR3 is TGTGCCAGCAGTTTAGGGGGGCGAATCGCCTACGAGCAGTACTTC. As protein: CASSLGGRIAYEQYF.

V usage is TRBV12-3 or TRBV12-4 and J usage is TRBJ2-3; 9 bases agree with TRBD2. This CDR3 is built from 18 residues. With V trimmed by 4 bases and J by 0 bases, 11 bases remained unmatched. CDR3 loop: CASSWGLAGHPSTDTQYF. The DNA of the CDR3 is TGTGCCAGCAGTTGGGGGCTAGCGGGGCACCCTAGCACAGATACGCAGTATTTT.

DNA for the CDR3: TGCGCCAGCAGCCTAGGGACTAGCGGAGCCCAAGAGACCCAGTACTTC. Translated: CASSLGTSGAQETQYF. This chain links TRBV4-1 with TRBJ2-5, with 11 bases identical to TRBD2. Germline V gene sequence: CDR1 MGHRA, CDR2 YSYEKL. The CDR3 is made up of 16 amino acids. V dropped 4 bases and J dropped 1; count of bases not matched to a gene: 5.

This chain joins TRBV28 and TRBJ2-7, with 11 nucleotides matching TRBD1. Germline V gene lookup returns CDR1 MDHEN and CDR2 SYDVKM. The V and J ends lost 6 bases and 4 bases, in that order; junction bases with no gene match: 8. The CDR3 extends over 15 amino acids. The CDR3 DNA sequence: TGTGCCAGCAGAACAGGACAGGGGGCCGTATACGAGCAGTACTTC. Protein sequence: CASRTGQGAVYEQYF. The full variable domain, in which reference TRBV28 and TRBJ2-7 provide the parts outside the CDR3, is DVKVTQSSRYLVKRTGEKVFLECVQDMDHENMFWYRQDPGLGLRLIYFSYDVKMKEKGDIPEGYSVSREKKERFSLILESASTNQTSMYLCASRTGQGAVYEQYFGPGTRLTVT.

In its sample, this clonotype was seen a few times. The junction departs from germline at one end; a sequencing error may be responsible. The chain has TRBV18 and TRBJ2-5; D ambiguous. There are 13 residues in the CDR3. CDR1 KGHSH and CDR2 LQKENI come from the germline V gene. CDR3 amino acids: CASSPNYQEAQYF. CDR3 nucleotides: TGTGCCAGCTCACCAAACTACCAAGAGGCCCAGTACTTC.

This clonotype was observed a handful of times. This chain links TRBV6-1 with TRBJ2-1; a weak D match, TRBD2 (5 bases). Trimming pared 6 bases from V and 5 bases from J, leaving 8 bases between. Germline CDR1 MNHNS, CDR2 SASEGT. The CDR3 is 12 amino acids. The CDR3 DNA follows: TGTGCCAGCAGAAGGGAGAACAATGAGCAGTTCTTC. Residues: CASRRENNEQFF.

This clonotype came up many times. This sequence joins TRBV21-1 and TRBJ2-6; the table's D gene call, TRBD2, was not cross checked with the DNA. TRBV21-1 is tagged as a pseudogene. The CDR3 has 24 residues. The CDR3 nucleotides are TGTGCCAGCAGCAAAGCATCGACAGGAAACGGACTAGCGGGAGTAATCTCTGGGGCCAACGTCCTGACTTTC. Amino acid sequence: CASSKASTGNGLAGVISGANVLTF.